Reported below is one TCR beta chain. The entry originates in a study of T cell responses to AZD1222 COVID-19 vaccine. The assay was immunoSEQ multiplex PCR, and TCRdb's table has in-frame clones only and misses some. The sample lists 110,000 or so clones, approximately 90% occurring once. Germline CDR1 and CDR2: LNHDA and SQIVND (reference sequence). CDR3 size: 14 residues. Trimming removed 4 bases from V and 4 bases from J, with 14 bases in between. The J gene is TRBJ2-7, the V gene TRBV19, with TRBD1 as a possible D gene (6 bases). The material was peripheral blood, obtained 28 days after the second AZD1222 dose. This sequence originates from an adult who received the AZD1222 COVID-19 vaccine. This CDR3 is CASSRGQSSYEQYF. The CDR3 DNA sequence: TGTGCCAGTAGTAGAGGACAGTCTTCTTACGAGCAGTACTTC.